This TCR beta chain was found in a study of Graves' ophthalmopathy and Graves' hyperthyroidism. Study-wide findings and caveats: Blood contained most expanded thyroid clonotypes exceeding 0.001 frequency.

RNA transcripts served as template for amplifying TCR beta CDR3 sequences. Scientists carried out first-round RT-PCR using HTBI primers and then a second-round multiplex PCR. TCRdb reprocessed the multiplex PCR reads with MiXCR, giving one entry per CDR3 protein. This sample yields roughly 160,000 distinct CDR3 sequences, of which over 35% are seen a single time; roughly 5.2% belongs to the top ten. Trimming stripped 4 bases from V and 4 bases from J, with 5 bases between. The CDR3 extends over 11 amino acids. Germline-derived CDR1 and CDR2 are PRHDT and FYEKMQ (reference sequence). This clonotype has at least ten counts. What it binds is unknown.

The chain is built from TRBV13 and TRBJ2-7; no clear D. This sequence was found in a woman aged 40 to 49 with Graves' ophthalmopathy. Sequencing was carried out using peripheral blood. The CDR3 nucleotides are TGTGCCAGCAGCTCCGATTACGAGCAGTACTTC. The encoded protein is CASSSDYEQYF.